These T cell receptor beta chains were read from a single sample in a study of cytomegalovirus exposure and HLA in healthy donors. Generated by immunoSEQ multiplex PCR, the TCRdb table keeps only in-frame clones and is missing some. The sample includes about 130,000 clones, about 78% of them seen just once. The source material was PBMCs. The receptors come from a man aged 50 to 59 in good health and CMV-seronegative. Both conserved end residues are part of each CDR3. The D gene is left open where the match is weak. Clone size is given for some rows only: seen once, a few or many times, or a class if the clone is expanded.

length,J,size,D,V,CDR3,DNA
15,TRBJ2-3,once,-,TRBV28,CASSSVGTSTDTQYF,TGTGCCAGCAGTTCTGTCGGGACAAGCACAGATACGCAGTATTTT
16,TRBJ2-5,once,-,TRBV29-1,CSVEGIGGGNQETQYF,TGCAGCGTTGAAGGTATAGGAGGAGGGAATCAAGAGACCCAGTACTTC
16,TRBJ2-2,-,TRBD1,TRBV28,CASSQPGQGFPGELFF,TGTGCCAGCAGTCAACCGGGACAGGGTTTCCCCGGGGAGCTGTTTTTT
15,TRBJ2-5,-,TRBD2,TRBV2,CASSGTSGRQETQYF,TGTGCCAGCAGCGGGACTAGCGGGAGGCAAGAGACCCAGTACTTC
15,TRBJ2-3,few,TRBD1,TRBV6-5,CASSRGQLTTDTQYF,TGTGCCAGCAGTCGGGGACAGCTAACCACAGATACGCAGTATTTT
17,TRBJ2-1,-,TRBD1,TRBV9,CASSAGQGVVSYNEQFF,TGTGCCAGCAGCGCCGGACAGGGAGTGGTATCCTACAATGAGCAGTTCTTC
18,TRBJ2-2,-,TRBD2,TRBV7-8,CASSLFVAGEEDTGELFF,TGTGCCAGCAGCTTATTTGTAGCGGGAGAGGAGGACACCGGGGAGCTGTTTTTT
15,TRBJ1-6,-,-,TRBV5-1,CASSLRGNNNSPLHF,TGCGCCAGCAGCTTGCGGGGGAATAATAATTCACCCCTCCACTTT
11,TRBJ2-5,-,-,TRBV2,CASRLQETQYF,TGTGCCAGCAGACTGCAAGAGACCCAGTACTTC
11,TRBJ2-5,-,-,TRBV20-1,CSARAGETQYF,TGCAGTGCTAGAGCGGGGGAGACCCAGTACTTC
14,TRBJ1-2,-,-,TRBV5-1,CASSLDGGRDGYTF,TGCGCCAGCAGCTTGGATGGAGGGAGGGATGGCTACACCTTC
15,TRBJ2-1,-,TRBD1,TRBV13,CASSPVTGGYNEQFF,TGTGCCAGCAGCCCAGTGACAGGGGGCTACAATGAGCAGTTCTTC
12,TRBJ1-1,-,-,TRBV7-9,CASSLVGAEAFF,TGTGCCAGCAGCTTAGTTGGGGCGGAAGCTTTCTTT
16,TRBJ2-7,-,TRBD2,TRBV5-4,CASSSGVLAAAYEQYF,TGTGCCAGCAGCTCTGGCGTGCTAGCGGCAGCCTACGAGCAGTACTTC
14,TRBJ2-7,-,TRBD2,TRBV28,CASSPAGTVYEQYF,TGTGCCAGCAGTCCAGCGGGGACGGTCTACGAGCAGTACTTC
15,TRBJ1-5,-,-,TRBV6-1,CASSEYLQSNQPQHF,TGTGCCAGCAGTGAATACCTTCAGAGCAATCAGCCCCAGCATTTT
16,TRBJ2-1,-,TRBD2,TRBV28,CASSSSSGRRGNEQFF,TGTGCCAGCAGTTCCTCAAGCGGGAGGCGGGGTAATGAGCAGTTCTTC
15,TRBJ2-3,-,-,TRBV11-2,CASSLDPGERDTQYF,TGTGCCAGCAGCTTAGATCCGGGAGAGAGAGATACGCAGTATTTT
12,TRBJ2-7,-,-,TRBV6-5,CASSMGPYEQYF,TGTGCCAGCAGCATGGGCCCCTACGAGCAGTACTTC
14,TRBJ1-1,once,-,TRBV18,CASSPPGWNTEAFF,TGTGCCAGCTCACCGCCAGGGTGGAACACTGAAGCTTTCTTT
17,TRBJ2-1,-,TRBD2,TRBV19,CASSTLPTSGTHNEQFF,TGTGCCAGTAGTACCCTCCCGACTAGCGGGACACACAATGAGCAGTTCTTC
12,TRBJ2-1,-,-,TRBV29-1,CSASGTYNEQFF,TGCAGCGCCTCCGGGACCTACAATGAGCAGTTCTTC
14,TRBJ1-4,-,-,TRBV30,CACKGGGPNEKLFF,TGTGCCTGCAAAGGGGGGGGGCCTAATGAAAAACTGTTTTTT
14,TRBJ1-4,-,-,TRBV4-1,CASSQEGGPQKLFF,TGCGCCAGCAGCCAAGAAGGAGGGCCCCAGAAACTGTTTTTT
13,TRBJ2-5,once,-,TRBV28,CASSPAREETQYF,TGTGCCAGCAGTCCAGCGCGTGAAGAGACCCAGTACTTC
15,TRBJ2-1,few,-,TRBV7-3,CASSPRAARRNEQFF,TGTGCCAGCAGCCCCAGGGCCGCAAGGCGCAATGAGCAGTTCTTC
14,TRBJ2-2,-,TRBD2,TRBV5-1,CASSSRGEAGELFF,TGCGCCAGCAGCTCCCGGGGGGAGGCCGGGGAGCTGTTTTTT
15,TRBJ2-7,once,-,TRBV16,CASSRTKAGDYEQYF,TGTGCCAGCAGCCGAACGAAAGCAGGGGACTACGAGCAGTACTTC
16,TRBJ2-3,-,TRBD2,TRBV9,CASSTLLAANTDTQYF,TGTGCCAGCAGCACCCTACTAGCGGCTAACACAGATACGCAGTATTTT
14,TRBJ2-5,-,-,TRBV5-4,CASSLGPGYETQYF,TGTGCCAGCAGCTTGGGTCCAGGGTACGAGACCCAGTACTTC
11,TRBJ2-1,once,-,TRBV6-6,CASSLTSEQFF,TGTGCCAGCAGCTTGACAAGTGAGCAGTTCTTC
16,TRBJ1-1,-,-,TRBV18,CASSPPGRGLNTEAFF,TGTGCCAGCTCACCACCCGGAAGGGGATTGAACACTGAAGCTTTCTTT
14,TRBJ2-7,-,TRBD2,TRBV5-4,CASSLVLAGSEQYF,TGTGCCAGCAGCTTGGTACTAGCGGGATCCGAGCAGTACTTC
16,TRBJ2-1,-,TRBD2,TRBV11-3,CASSPGTSGTNNEQFF,TGTGCCAGCAGCCCCGGGACTAGCGGGACAAACAATGAGCAGTTCTTC
13,TRBJ1-2,-,-,TRBV28,CASSLPQGRGYTF,TGTGCCAGCAGTCTTCCACAGGGCCGTGGCTACACCTTC
16,TRBJ1-3,-,-,TRBV18,CASSPGLLEGGNTIYF,TGTGCCAGCTCACCGGGACTCCTCGAGGGTGGAAACACCATATATTTT
14,TRBJ1-4,-,-,TRBV28,CASCLQGAPEKLFF,TGTGCCAGCTGTCTCCAAGGGGCGCCTGAAAAACTGTTTTTT
15,TRBJ2-7,few,TRBD2,TRBV6-1,CASSDRGSGRYEQYF,TGTGCCAGCAGTGACCGAGGTAGCGGGAGGTACGAGCAGTACTTC
15,TRBJ2-1,-,TRBD2,TRBV30,CACSSGTSLGIEQFF,TGTGCCTGTTCGTCCGGGACTAGCTTGGGAATTGAGCAGTTCTTC
15,TRBJ1-2,-,TRBD1,TRBV10-3,CAISGQGSLGYGYTF,TGTGCCATCAGTGGACAGGGTTCGCTCGGCTATGGCTACACCTTC
15,TRBJ2-7,-,-,TRBV28,CASRPSGVGLYEQYF,TGTGCCAGCAGGCCCAGTGGAGTGGGACTCTACGAGCAGTACTTC
16,TRBJ2-1,-,-,TRBV29-1,CSVVGSFLGSYNEQFF,TGCAGCGTTGTGGGCAGCTTTTTAGGCTCCTACAATGAGCAGTTCTTC
16,TRBJ2-7,-,TRBD2,TRBV11-2,CASSPSTSGRAYEQYF,TGTGCCAGCAGCCCTAGCACTAGCGGGAGGGCCTACGAGCAGTACTTC
13,TRBJ1-1,-,-,TRBV7-9,CASSPMAGTEAFF,TGTGCCAGCAGCCCTATGGCGGGCACTGAAGCTTTCTTT
16,TRBJ2-6,-,-,TRBV5-4,CASSLVGVSGANVLTF,TGTGCCAGCAGCTTGGTTGGAGTCTCTGGGGCCAACGTCCTGACTTTC
14,TRBJ2-3,-,TRBD1,TRBV2,CASRPTGGTDTQYF,TGTGCCAGCAGACCGACAGGGGGCACAGATACGCAGTATTTT
15,TRBJ2-2,-,-,TRBV27,CASSSTGWLTGELFF,TGTGCCAGCAGTTCCACAGGGTGGTTGACCGGGGAGCTGTTTTTT
15,TRBJ1-6,-,TRBD1,TRBV19,CASSPRGTENSPLHF,TGTGCCAGTAGCCCCCGGGGGACAGAGAATTCACCCCTCCACTTT
13,TRBJ2-7,once,-,TRBV7-2,CASRNLGGREQYF,TGTGCCAGCAGAAACCTCGGAGGGCGCGAGCAGTACTTC
15,TRBJ2-7,-,-,TRBV11-2,CASSPWTPGDYEQYF,TGTGCCAGCAGCCCATGGACTCCGGGGGATTACGAGCAGTACTTC
14,TRBJ2-7,-,TRBD2,TRBV7-6,CASSSAGGPYEQYF,TGTGCCAGCAGCTCAGCGGGGGGTCCCTACGAGCAGTACTTC
13,TRBJ1-2,once,-,TRBV11-2,CASSTLGEYGYTF,TGTGCCAGCAGCACCCTAGGGGAATACGGCTACACCTTC
13,TRBJ1-1,-,-,TRBV14,CASSRVRGSEAFF,TGTGCCAGCAGCCGAGTCAGGGGTTCTGAAGCTTTCTTT
17,TRBJ2-1,few,TRBD1,TRBV4-3,CASSRAPGQDSYNEQFF,TGCGCCAGCAGCCGAGCACCGGGACAGGACTCCTACAATGAGCAGTTCTTC
15,TRBJ2-2,-,TRBD1,TRBV25-1,CASSVDDRGGGELFF,TGTGCCAGCAGTGTCGACGACAGGGGAGGTGGGGAGCTGTTTTTT